The sequence of this TCR beta chain was determined in a study of blood T cell repertoires in COVID-19. Study background: Samples came from the United States, Italy and Spain, spanning acute and convalescent COVID-19. PBMCs, B-cell-depleted T cells, or T cells provided the cDNA or gDNA that made up the material.

The V gene end was trimmed by 4 bases and the J gene end by 5 bases; junction bases not matched to a gene: 5. CDR3 size: 14 residues. Germline CDR1 MNHEY, CDR2 SVGEGT. Methods used by the authors: For nucleated cells, counts were estimated from reference gene primer amplification. TCRdb's copy holds only in-frame clones and misses some; the assay was immunoSEQ multiplex PCR. That table supplies the V and J calls and clone size; D and trimming were determined from the DNA. Of roughly 150,000 clones in the sample, around 83% were seen once. The chain has TRBV6-2 or TRBV6-3 and TRBJ2-7, with 10 bases fitting TRBD1. The source of this sequence is a woman aged 70 to 79 who had recovered from COVID-19. Sequenced sample: peripheral blood. CDR3 sequence: CASSSGTGAHEQYF. CDR3 nucleotides: TGTGCCAGCAGTTCCGGGACAGGGGCCCACGAGCAGTACTTC.